These T cell receptor beta chains were read from a single sample in a study of post-analysis software for immune sequencing data. A single record per CDR3 protein comes from TCRdb applying MiXCR to the PCR reads. The repertoire holds about 460,000 distinct CDR3 sequences, with approximately 45% as singletons. Sequenced: blood. The receptors come from a girl aged 10 to 17 with multiple sclerosis. Each CDR3 is given with its conserved first and last residue. A D gene is named only where the DNA matches it firmly. For some rows the clone size is stated as once, few or many, or as a class when expanded; others skip it.

TRBJ1-1	once	-	14	TRBV4-1	CASSPGPSNTEAFF	TGCGCCAGCAGCCCCGGACCTTCGAACACTGAAGCTTTCTTT
TRBJ2-3	-	-	17	TRBV7-2	CASSFPQVAEHTDTQYF	TGTGCCAGCAGCTTTCCACAAGTAGCGGAGCACACAGATACGCAGTATTTT
TRBJ2-7	-	-	14	TRBV15	CATSSSKSSYEQYF	TGTGCCACCAGCAGTTCCAAGAGCTCCTACGAGCAGTACTTC
TRBJ2-1	-	TRBD1	14	TRBV5-1	CASSSGQGPGEQFF	TGCGCCAGCAGCTCCGGACAGGGTCCAGGTGAGCAGTTCTTC
TRBJ1-2	-	-	12	TRBV28	CASREGNYGYTF	TGTGCCAGCAGGGAGGGGAACTATGGCTACACCTTC
TRBJ1-5	-	TRBD1	15	TRBV20-1	CSAPGTGARGAAPAF	TGCAGTGCTCCCGGGACAGGGGCCCGGGGGGCAGCCCCAGCATTT
TRBJ2-1	-	TRBD2	15	TRBV9	CASSPRTSGNNEQFF	TGTGCCAGCAGCCCCCGGACTAGCGGGAACAATGAGCAGTTCTTC
TRBJ2-3	-	-	12	TRBV2	CASPRSTDTQYF	TGTGCCAGCCCTCGGTCCACAGATACGCAGTATTTT
TRBJ2-1	once	-	12	TRBV6-2/TRBV6-3	CASSQAGTEQFF	TGTGCCAGCTCTCAAGCGGGGACAGAGCAGTTCTTC
TRBJ2-7	-	TRBD1	15	TRBV14	CASSQTGALFYEQYF	TGTGCCAGCAGCCAGACAGGGGCCCTCTTTTACGAGCAGTACTTC
TRBJ2-1	-	TRBD2	17	TRBV6-2/TRBV6-3	CASQGHFSGVSYNEQFF	TGCGCCAGCCAAGGACACTTTAGCGGGGTCTCCTACAATGAGCAGTTCTTC
TRBJ2-5	-	-	16	TRBV24-1	CATSDPRQQYQETQYF	TGTGCCACCAGTGATCCCAGACAGCAGTACCAAGAGACCCAGTACTTC
TRBJ1-1	-	-	12	TRBV20-1	CSASVSGERAFF	TGCAGTGCTAGTGTCTCGGGGGAGAGGGCTTTCTTT